The 5 T cell receptor beta chains reported below all come from one sample, sequenced in a study of blood T cell repertoires in COVID-19. TCRdb's copy holds only in-frame clones and misses some; the assay was immunoSEQ multiplex PCR. This sample has about 100,000 clones, with under 80% found just once. The sequenced sample consisted of peripheral blood. Receptors originate from a man between 65 and 85 years old with active or convalescent COVID-19.

The chain is built from TRBV5-1 and TRBJ2-6, with D uncertain. Trimming pared 0 bases from V and 0 bases from J, leaving 13 bases between. This CDR3 has 18 amino acids. Germline loops: CDR1 SGHRS, CDR2 YFSETQ. CDR3 nucleotide sequence: TGCGCCAGCAGCTTGGGGGCCAGCCAGAGCTCTGGGGCCAACGTCCTGACTTTC. Amino acids: CASSLGASQSSGANVLTF.

This clone was found once. V usage is TRBV7-3 and J usage is TRBJ2-1; 7 bases align to TRBD2. Trimming removed 4 bases from V and 8 bases from J; junction bases left unmatched: 8. CDR1 is SGHTA and CDR2 is FQGTGA in the germline V gene. CDR3 size: 14 residues. The DNA of the CDR3 is TGTGCCAGCAGCTCTCTAAGGACTAGTCATGAGCAGTTCTTC. Residues: CASSSLRTSHEQFF.

As regards this clone: Since a much larger clone is just one base distant, this may be a read error. Other DNA sequences of this sample code for an identical CDR3. This sequence joins TRBV3-1 (or the pseudogene TRBV3-2) and TRBJ1-6, with unresolved D. V was cut by 3 bases and J by 0 bases, with 6 bases left in between. The CDR3 is 15 amino acids. CDR1 is LGHDT, CDR2 YNNKEL, per germline (reference sequence). CDR3 loop: CASSQVSSYNSPLHF. In DNA form, the CDR3 reads TGTGCCAGCAGCCAGGTGAGCTCCTATAATTCACCCCTCCACTTT.

V is TRBV5-4 and J is TRBJ2-3; 7 bases line up with TRBD1. This CDR3 has 14 amino acids. The J segment lost 4 bases and the V segment lost 5 bases, leaving 7 bases of the junction unmatched. Germline V lookup: CDR1 SGHNT, CDR2 YYREEE (reference sequence). The CDR3 sequence is CASSKNRGADTQYF. CDR3 sequence (DNA): TGTGCCAGCAGTAAGAACAGGGGTGCAGATACGCAGTATTTT.

The chain carries TRBV10-3 and TRBJ2-1; TRBD2 might be the D (7 bases). Trimming took 9 bases from V and 2 from J, leaving 20 bases between them. The length of the CDR3 is 16 residues. Germline CDR1 ENHRY, CDR2 SYGVKD. The CDR3 DNA follows: TGTGCCATAAGGGGGGGAACTAGCCCTCCCTACAATGAGCAGTTCTTC. Translation: CAIRGGTSPPYNEQFF.